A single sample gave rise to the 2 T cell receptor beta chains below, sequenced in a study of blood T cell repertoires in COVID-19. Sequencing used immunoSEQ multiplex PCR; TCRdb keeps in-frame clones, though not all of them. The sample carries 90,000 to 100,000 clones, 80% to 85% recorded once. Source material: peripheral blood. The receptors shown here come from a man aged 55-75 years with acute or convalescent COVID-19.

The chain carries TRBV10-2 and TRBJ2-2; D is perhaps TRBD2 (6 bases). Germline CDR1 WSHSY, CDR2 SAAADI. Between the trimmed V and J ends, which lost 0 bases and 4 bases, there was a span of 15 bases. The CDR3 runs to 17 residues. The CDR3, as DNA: TGCGCCAGCAGTGAGTCGGGAGGAAGAACCTCCACCGGGGAGCTGTTTTTT. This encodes CASSESGGRTSTGELFF.

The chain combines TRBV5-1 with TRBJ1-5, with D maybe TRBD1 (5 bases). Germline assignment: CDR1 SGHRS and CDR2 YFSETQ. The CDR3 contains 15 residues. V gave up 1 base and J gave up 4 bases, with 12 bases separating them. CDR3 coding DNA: TGCGCCAGCAGCTTGTCGGGGGGTGAGAATCAGCCCCAGCATTTT. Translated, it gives CASSLSGGENQPQHF.